This T cell receptor beta chain is drawn from a study of T cell clusters in autoimmune cytopenias. TRB amplification used around 260 ng of peripheral blood genomic DNA. The V gene's germline CDR1 is WNHNN and CDR2 SYGVQD (reference sequence). The CDR3 totals 17 residues. One tube held mixed TRB-A and TRB-B primer pools for touch-down PCR. One entry per CDR3 protein, without DNA, is what TCRdb gives after re-calling the multiplex PCR reads. The sample totals about 4,200 distinct CDR3 sequences. These data also featured in a second study, about T cell repertoires in aging, cancer and after chemotherapy. That study reports: Over several months to years, re-sampled healthy donor repertoires clearly shared clones. Untreated cancer patients had significantly lower blood TCR diversity than age-matched healthy donors.

This chain connects TRBV10-1 to TRBJ2-7; TCRdb reports TRBD1, a call that lacks DNA to check it against. The sequenced sample was peripheral blood. The sequence was obtained from a human donor in good health. The chain's CDR3 is CASSEGLETGVTYEQYF.